These 16 T cell receptor beta chains were sequenced from one sample in a study of OX40 agonist ivuxolimab in advanced cancers. TCRdb's table, derived via immunoSEQ multiplex PCR, lists solely in-frame clones and lacks some. The sample lists roughly 100,000 clones; about 90% were seen once. The sample here was CD4+ or CD8+ T cells sorted from blood, taken in a trial of the OX40 agonist ivuxolimab. Receptors were obtained from an adult with an advanced solid tumor such as melanoma, head and neck, liver or kidney cancer.

The chain couples TRBV6-5 to TRBJ1-1; 7 bases agree with TRBD1. The CDR3 runs to 15 residues. From germline, CDR1 is MNHEY and CDR2 SVGAGI. V was clipped by 0 bases and J by 4 bases; unmatched bases: 5. The CDR3 bases are TGTGCCAGCAGTTACTCGACAGGGCTGGGCACTGAAGCTTTCTTT. Its protein product is CASSYSTGLGTEAFF.

The chain links TRBV6-1 to TRBJ1-5; TRBD1 might be the D (6 bases). Trimming cost V 6 bases and J 1 base, with 13 bases left between them. From germline, CDR1 is MNHNS and CDR2 SASEGT. The CDR3 is 15 amino acids. In DNA, the CDR3 is TGTGCCAGCAGAAAGGGGGAATACAGCAATCAGCCCCAGCATTTT. It is translated as CASRKGEYSNQPQHF.

The rearrangement links TRBV5-1 to TRBJ2-3; possible D gene TRBD1, 8 bases. The CDR3 totals 14 residues. V dropped 7 bases and J dropped 4 bases, with 16 bases sitting between them. Germline CDR1 SGHRS, CDR2 YFSETQ. CDR3 sequence reads: CASSETGGADTQYF. The CDR3 DNA reads as TGCGCCAGCTCCGAAACAGGGGGGGCAGATACGCAGTATTTT.

This chain joins TRBV4-2 and TRBJ1-5, with D unclear. This CDR3 spans 15 amino acids. Germline V lookup: CDR1 LGHNA, CDR2 YNFKEQ. V lost 0 bases and J 6 bases, leaving 12 bases between the germline ends. The CDR3 sequence: CASSQDDTYGQPQHF. For the CDR3, the DNA is TGTGCCAGCAGCCAAGATGATACCTATGGTCAGCCCCAGCATTTT.

Only one count was recorded for this clone. The chain's CDR3 is CSAARSETQYF. The CDR3 coding sequence is TGCAGTGCTGCCCGATCGGAGACCCAGTACTTC. The chain carries TRBV20-1 and TRBJ2-5; D not certain. The V and J ends lost 5 bases and 5 bases respectively, with 9 bases between them. The CDR3 runs 11 residues. In germline, CDR1 is DFQATT, CDR2 SNEGSKA (reference sequence).

V gene TRBV28 combines with J gene TRBJ2-3, with a possible D match to TRBD1 (5 bases). V was trimmed by 1 base and J by 0 bases, leaving 8 bases between them. The germline V gene has CDR1 MDHEN and CDR2 SYDVKM. The CDR3 loop spans 15 amino acids. The CDR3 is CASSLSRVSTDTQYF. Here the CDR3 DNA reads TGTGCCAGCAGTTTATCCAGGGTGAGCACAGATACGCAGTATTTT.

The chain joins TRBV11-2 to TRBJ2-3, with a possible D match to TRBD1 (6 bases). Germline-derived CDR1 and CDR2 are SGHAT and FQNNGV. V was clipped by 0 bases and J by 9 bases, with 13 bases between them. This CDR3 is 14 amino acids long. CDR3 nucleotide sequence: TGTGCCAGCAGCTTAGATCGAGGACAGCGAACGCAGTATTTT. Translation gives CASSLDRGQRTQYF.

The chain is built from TRBV4-2 and TRBJ1-2; the D gene is possibly TRBD1 (5 bases). V was clipped by 2 bases and J by 3 bases, with 13 bases between them. The CDR3 has 15 residues. Per the germline V gene, CDR1 is LGHNA and CDR2 is YNFKEQ. This CDR3 is CASSQRWGDDYGYTF. CDR3 DNA: TGTGCCAGCAGCCAACGGTGGGGCGACGACTATGGCTACACCTTC.

A single count supports this clone. This rearrangement joins TRBV18 to TRBJ2-5; D remains unclear. CDR3 length: 14 residues. The germline gives CDR1 KGHSH, CDR2 LQKENI. The V gene lost 1 base and the J gene lost 1 base, with 7 bases spanning the gap. The CDR3 reads CASSPQASQETQYF. The CDR3 DNA follows: TGTGCCAGCTCACCACAAGCATCCCAAGAGACCCAGTACTTC.

As to this clone: The junction departs from the called germline gene at one end, perhaps through a read error. V and J are TRBV9 and TRBJ2-1; TRBD1 is a possible D gene (5 bases). The germline V gene encodes CDR1 SGDLS and CDR2 YYNGEE. The CDR3 length is 12 residues. CDR3 sequence reads: CASSVEGIEPFF. Written as DNA, the CDR3 is TGTGCCAGCAGCGTAGAGGGGATCGAGCCGTTCTTC.

V is TRBV7-3 and J is TRBJ2-7, with 7 bases matching TRBD1. Germline-derived CDR1 and CDR2 are SGHTA and FQGTGA. The CDR3 sequence is 17 residues long. Losses at the gene ends were 5 bases for V and 4 bases for J; bases not matched to a gene: 17. This CDR3 is CASSQNLRQGWRYEQYF. CDR3 bases: TGTGCCAGCAGCCAGAATCTCAGACAGGGTTGGAGGTACGAGCAGTACTTC.

The chain recombines TRBV30 with TRBJ2-5; TRBD1 matches 8 bases. CDR1 GTSNPN and CDR2 SVGIG come from the germline V gene (reference sequence). Trimming took 0 bases from V and 2 from J; bases not matched to a gene: 5. This CDR3 has 15 residues. CDR3 region: CAWSVNGQGQETQYF. In DNA, the CDR3 is TGTGCCTGGAGTGTCAACGGACAGGGTCAAGAGACCCAGTACTTC.

This chain joins TRBV7-9 and TRBJ1-1; 8 positions match TRBD1. This CDR3 comprises 14 residues. Germline-derived CDR1 and CDR2 are SEHNR and FQNEAQ (reference sequence). Trimming at V came to 4 bases and at J to 7 bases, leaving 8 bases not matched to a gene. The CDR3, as DNA: TGTGCCAGCAGCTGGCGACAGGGGCAATATGAAGCTTTCTTT. Protein sequence: CASSWRQGQYEAFF.

The genes are TRBV28 and TRBJ1-2, with 9 bases matching TRBD1. V gave up 4 bases and J gave up 4 bases; unmatched junction bases: 7. Germline lookup yields CDR1 MDHEN and CDR2 SYDVKM. CDR3 length: 15 residues. CDR3: CASSSGQGLLYGYTF. The CDR3 nucleotides are TGTGCCAGCAGTTCGGGACAGGGACTACTCTATGGCTACACCTTC.

This sequence joins TRBV11-2 and TRBJ1-1, with unresolved D. The CDR3 is made up of 14 amino acids. Germline lookup yields CDR1 SGHAT and CDR2 FQNNGV. The V and J ends lost 3 bases and 6 bases respectively, with 14 bases between them. CDR3 region: CASSFDTFLAEAFF. The CDR3 region has the DNA TGTGCCAGCAGCTTCGACACCTTTCTCGCTGAAGCTTTCTTT.

In this sample, this clone turned up once. The rearrangement links TRBV29-1 to TRBJ2-2; 9 bases map to TRBD2. The trim removed 3 bases at V and 7 bases at J, leaving 9 bases unmatched. Germline CDR1 SQVTM, CDR2 ANQGSEA. The CDR3 contains 15 residues. The CDR3 coding sequence is TGCAGCGTTGACGAGGGACTAGCCTATGGCGGGGAGCTGTTTTTT. Amino acids: CSVDEGLAYGGELFF.